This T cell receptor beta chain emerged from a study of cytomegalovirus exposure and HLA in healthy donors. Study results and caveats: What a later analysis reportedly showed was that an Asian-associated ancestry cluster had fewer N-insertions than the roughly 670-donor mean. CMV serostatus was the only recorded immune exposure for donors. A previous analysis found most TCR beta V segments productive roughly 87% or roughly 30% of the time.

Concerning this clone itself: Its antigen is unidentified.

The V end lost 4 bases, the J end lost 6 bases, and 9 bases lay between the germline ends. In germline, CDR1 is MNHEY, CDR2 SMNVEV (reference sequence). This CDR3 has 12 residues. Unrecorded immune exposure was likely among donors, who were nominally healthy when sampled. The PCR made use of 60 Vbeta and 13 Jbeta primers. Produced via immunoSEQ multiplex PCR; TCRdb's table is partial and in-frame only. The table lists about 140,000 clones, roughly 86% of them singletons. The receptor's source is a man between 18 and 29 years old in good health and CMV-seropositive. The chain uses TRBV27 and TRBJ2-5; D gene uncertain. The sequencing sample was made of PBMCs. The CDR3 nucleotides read TGTGCCAGCAGTTCCCCAGCGAAGACCCAGTACTTC. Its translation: CASSSPAKTQYF.